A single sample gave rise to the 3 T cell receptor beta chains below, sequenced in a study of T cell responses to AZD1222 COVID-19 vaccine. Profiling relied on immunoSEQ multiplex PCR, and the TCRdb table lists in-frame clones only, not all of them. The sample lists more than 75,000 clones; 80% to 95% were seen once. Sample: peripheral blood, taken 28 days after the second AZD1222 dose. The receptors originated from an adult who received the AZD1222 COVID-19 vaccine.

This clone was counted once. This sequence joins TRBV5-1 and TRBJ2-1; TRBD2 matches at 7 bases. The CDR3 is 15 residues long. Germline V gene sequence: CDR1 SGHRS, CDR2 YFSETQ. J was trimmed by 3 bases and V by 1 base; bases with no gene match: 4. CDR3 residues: CASSLREGSYNEQFF. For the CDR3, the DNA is TGCGCCAGCAGCTTGAGGGAGGGGAGCTACAATGAGCAGTTCTTC. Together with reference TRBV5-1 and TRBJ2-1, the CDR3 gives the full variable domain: KAGVTQTPRYLIKTRGQQVTLSCSPISGHRSVSWYQQTPGQGLQFLFEYFSETQRNKGNFPGRFSGRQFSNSRSEMNVSTLELGDSALYLCASSLREGSYNEQFFGPGTRLTVL.

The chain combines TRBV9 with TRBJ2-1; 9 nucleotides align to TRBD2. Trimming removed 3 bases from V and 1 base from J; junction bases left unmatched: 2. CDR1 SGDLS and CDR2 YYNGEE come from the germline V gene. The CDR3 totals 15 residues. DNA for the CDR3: TGTGCCAGCAGCGCAGCGGGAGGTTCCTACAATGAGCAGTTCTTC. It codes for CASSAAGGSYNEQFF. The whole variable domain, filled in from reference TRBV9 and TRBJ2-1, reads DSGVTQTPKHLITATGQRVTLRCSPRSGDLSVYWYQQSLDQGLQFLIQYYNGEERAKGNILERFSAQQFPDLHSELNLSSLELGDSALYFCASSAAGGSYNEQFFGPGTRLTVL.

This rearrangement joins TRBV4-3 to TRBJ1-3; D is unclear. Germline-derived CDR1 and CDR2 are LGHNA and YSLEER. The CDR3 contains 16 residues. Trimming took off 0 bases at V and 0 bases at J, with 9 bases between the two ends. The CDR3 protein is CASSQDRTVSGNTIYF. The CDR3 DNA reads TGCGCCAGCAGCCAAGATCGCACCGTCTCTGGAAACACCATATATTTT.